This note documents a single TCR beta chain sequence. The antigen remains unidentified. Every subset's genomic DNA went evenly onto several immunoSEQ plates. TCRdb's copy holds only in-frame clones and misses some; the assay was immunoSEQ multiplex PCR. The repertoire holds 1.5 million to 1.9 million clones, with 98% as singletons. V was shortened by 0 bases and J by 5 bases, with 8 bases between the two germline ends. Germline CDR1 is ENHRY and CDR2 is SYGVKD. This CDR3 has 14 amino acids. These data come from a study of shared clonotypes between healthy human individuals. Study-level findings and limits: A limitation of the genetic and exposure-history diversity represented arose from few donors. Sharing across several donors was seen in around 5.1% of naive CD4 clonotypes.

The V and J genes are TRBV10-3 and TRBJ2-1; the D is unclear. The sequenced sample consisted of naive CD4+ T cells sorted from blood. As to subset: CD45RA+ positively selected. The TCR comes from a man aged 25-45 years in good health. The chain's CDR3 is CAISESWSNNEQFF. The CDR3 DNA follows: TGTGCCATCAGTGAGTCTTGGTCGAACAATGAGCAGTTCTTC.